Below, 16 T cell receptor beta chains from the same sample are listed, as sequenced in a study of response to subunit inactivated influenza vaccine (dated by TCRdb to between 2017 and 2018). The library was made by RT-PCR. Sequencing relied on an Illumina HiSeq 2500. The public reads were reprocessed in TCRdb via fastp at Q25 and MiXCR, keeping in-frame beta chains. Identical CDR3 proteins give one entry, which carries the most common genes and DNA. Present in this sample are some 640,000 distinct CDR3 sequences, approximately 15% of which were seen just once. The ten most abundant clones make up 5.5% to 8% of the sample. The sequenced sample was PBMCs from blood, obtained around 15 days before vaccination. Every receptor here comes from a man aged 45-65 years who received an inactivated influenza vaccine. Donor details come from another sample of the same person, matched by shared clones.

This clonotype was detected only a few times. The chain joins TRBV24-1 to TRBJ2-3; D gene uncertain. This CDR3 contains 17 residues. Trimming shortened V by 3 bases and J by 4 bases, and 19 bases separated the two germline ends. Germline V CDR1 and CDR2: KGHDR, SFDVKD. The DNA for the CDR3 is TGTGCCACCAGTGATCCCAGGCATGTGGTCAGCCCAGATACGCAGTATTTT. Its protein is CATSDPRHVVSPDTQYF.

V and J are TRBV20-1 and TRBJ2-3, with 8 nucleotides matching TRBD2. Germline lookup yields CDR1 DFQATT and CDR2 SNEGSKA (reference sequence). The V and J ends lost 4 bases and 1 base, in that order; junction bases with no gene match: 16. This CDR3 is 18 amino acids long. CDR3 loop: CSAIPISGVVVGTDTQYF. CDR3 DNA: TGCAGTGCTATCCCGATTAGCGGGGTGGTGGTAGGCACAGATACGCAGTATTTT.

This clonotype was seen a handful of times. The chain combines TRBV7-9 with TRBJ2-5, with 9 bases lining up with TRBD1. This CDR3 comprises 17 residues. V lost 2 bases to trimming and J lost 3 bases; unmatched junction nucleotides: 10. The germline V gene encodes CDR1 SEHNR and CDR2 FQNEAQ (reference sequence). The CDR3, as DNA: TGTGCCAGCAGCTTAATAAGGACAGGGGATTTTAAAGAGACCCAGTACTTC. This codes for CASSLIRTGDFKETQYF.

This clonotype was counted between two and nine times. The chain has TRBV4-3 and TRBJ2-7; TRBD1 or TRBD2 may be the D gene (5 bases each). The V gene's germline CDR1 is LGHNA and CDR2 YSLEER. The CDR3 covers 17 residues. The V end lost 0 bases, the J end lost 0 bases, and 15 bases lay between the germline ends. The CDR3 DNA follows: TGCGCCAGCAGCCAAGAAATCTGGGCAGGGAGCTCCTACGAGCAGTACTTC. It yields the protein CASSQEIWAGSSYEQYF.

This clonotype came up a few times. V is TRBV20-1 and J is TRBJ2-1, with TRBD2 identical over 13 bases. V was pared by 1 base and J by 8 bases, with 14 bases of the junction left unmatched. CDR3 length equals 18 residues. Germline lookup yields CDR1 DFQATT and CDR2 SNEGSKA (reference sequence). The CDR3 DNA sequence: TGCAGTGCTAGAGTAATGAGGACTAGCGGGGGAACCGGGGATGAGCAGTTCTTC. This encodes CSARVMRTSGGTGDEQFF.

This clonotype has ten or more counts. This chain uses TRBV12-3 or TRBV12-4 with TRBJ1-2; D is unresolved. V shed 5 bases and J shed 2 bases, with 12 bases lying between them. This CDR3 has 14 residues. The CDR3 spells CASSRVGQNYGYTF. The CDR3 DNA reads as TGTGCCAGCAGTCGTGTGGGTCAAAACTATGGCTACACCTTC.

This clonotype was counted ten times or more. The chain employs TRBV5-1 and TRBJ1-5; TRBD1 is a possible D gene (5 bases). Germline CDR1 is SGHRS and CDR2 is YFSETQ. V dropped 0 bases and J dropped 6 bases, with 13 bases sitting between them. This CDR3 has 15 residues. CDR3 loop: CASSLDWGQGQPQHF. CDR3 sequence (DNA): TGCGCCAGCAGCTTGGACTGGGGTCAGGGTCAGCCCCAGCATTTT.

The V call is TRBV11-2, the J call TRBJ2-1; TRBD2 agrees at 12 bases. Germline V lookup: CDR1 SGHAT, CDR2 FQNNGV. The CDR3 covers 17 residues. Germline trimming cut 1 base from V and 8 bases from J; bases unmatched to any gene: 9. CDR3 amino acids: CASSLAPASGGDYEQFF. In DNA, the CDR3 is TGTGCCAGCAGCTTAGCCCCCGCTAGCGGGGGGGATTATGAGCAGTTCTTC.

CDR3 loop: CASSLDLGRGNEQYF. In DNA, the CDR3 is TGTGCCAGCAGCTTAGATCTCGGCAGGGGGAACGAGCAGTACTTC. This sequence joins TRBV7-7 and TRBJ2-7; 7 bases agree with TRBD1. V trimming: 1 base; J trimming: 5 bases; junction bases outside the gene matches: 8. This CDR3 is built from 15 residues. Germline-derived CDR1 and CDR2 are SSHAT and FNYEAQ (reference sequence). The full variable domain, completed using reference TRBV7-7 and TRBJ2-7, is GAGVSQSPRYKVTKRGQDVTLRCDPISSHATLYWYQQALGQGPEFLTYFNYEAQPDKSGLPSDRFSAERPEGSISTLTIQRTEQRDSAMYRCASSLDLGRGNEQYFGPGTRLTVT.

The chain couples TRBV12-3 or TRBV12-4 to TRBJ2-2, with 9 bases identical to TRBD2. This CDR3 has 14 residues. Germline trimming cut 6 bases from V and 3 bases from J; bases unmatched to any gene: 2. The CDR3, as DNA: TGTGCCAGCAGGGGACTAGCTGACACCGGGGAGCTGTTTTTT. Residues: CASRGLADTGELFF.

The chain links TRBV5-5 to TRBJ1-1, with D unresolved. The ends were cut back, 2 bases at V and 2 bases at J, with 19 bases in the middle. CDR1 is SGHKS and CDR2 is YYEKEE in the germline V gene (reference sequence). CDR3 length: 17 amino acids. CDR3 in amino acids: CASSFFKGYRTNTEAFF. The CDR3 DNA follows: TGTGCCAGCAGCTTTTTTAAGGGATACAGAACAAACACTGAAGCTTTCTTT.

This clonotype was picked up a small number of times. The chain recombines TRBV20-1 with TRBJ1-2, with 7 bases matching TRBD1. Trimming at V came to 3 bases and at J to 6 bases, leaving 4 bases not matched to a gene. CDR1 and CDR2 (germline): DFQATT, SNEGSKA (reference sequence). The length of the CDR3 is 12 residues. The CDR3 region is CSASQGVHGYTF. The CDR3 DNA reads TGCAGTGCTAGCCAGGGGGTGCATGGCTACACCTTC.

This clonotype was observed a handful of times. The chain uses TRBV11-1 and TRBJ2-7; 13 bases agree with TRBD2. This CDR3 comprises 19 residues. Germline V gives CDR1 SGHAT, CDR2 FQDESV (reference sequence). V lost 1 base and J lost 0; bases outside the gene matches: 9. CDR3 protein: CASSLEGTSGRESSYEQYF. The CDR3 nucleotides are TGTGCCAGCAGCTTAGAAGGTACTAGCGGGAGGGAAAGCTCCTACGAGCAGTACTTC.

V gene TRBV6-2 or TRBV6-3 combines with J gene TRBJ1-3, with a weak D call TRBD1 (5 bases). Per germline, CDR1 MNHEY and CDR2 SVGEGT. This CDR3 is 14 amino acids long. The V and J ends lost 7 bases and 0 bases respectively, with 10 bases between them. CDR3 in amino acids: CASNGHPSGNTIYF. CDR3 nucleotide sequence: TGTGCCAGCAACGGACATCCCTCTGGAAACACCATATATTTT.

The chain uses TRBV28 and TRBJ2-5; D is undetermined. This CDR3 region has 16 residues. Germline loops: CDR1 MDHEN, CDR2 SYDVKM. Trimming shortened V by 1 base and J by 3 bases, and 15 bases separated the two germline ends. The CDR3 protein is CASSLSPSSTKETQYF. DNA for the CDR3: TGTGCCAGCAGTTTATCCCCGAGTTCCACGAAAGAGACCCAGTACTTC.

The chain uses TRBV5-1 and TRBJ2-1, with D unclear. Trimming pared 3 bases from V and 9 bases from J, leaving 16 bases between. Germline V gives CDR1 SGHRS, CDR2 YFSETQ. The length of the CDR3 is 14 residues. This CDR3 reads CASSSGRAEAEQFF. The DNA for the CDR3 is TGCGCCAGCAGCTCAGGACGGGCTGAGGCTGAGCAGTTCTTC.